Shown below are 13 T cell receptor beta chains from a single sample sequenced in a study of OX40 agonist ivuxolimab in advanced cancers. The assay was immunoSEQ multiplex PCR, and TCRdb's table has in-frame clones only and misses some. The sample includes tens of thousands of clones, about 85% seen only once; the top ten take about 5.5%. The specimen comprised CD4+ or CD8+ T cells sorted from blood, sampled in a trial of the OX40 agonist ivuxolimab. The receptors stem from an adult with an advanced solid tumor such as melanoma, head and neck, liver or kidney cancer.

J is TRBJ1-5 and V is TRBV2; no clear D. Trimming took 4 bases from V and 4 from J, leaving 11 bases between them. This CDR3 is built from 14 residues. The germline V gene encodes CDR1 SNHLY and CDR2 FYNNEI. This CDR3 is CASSAGSLNQPQHF. The CDR3 nucleotides read TGTGCCAGCAGTGCTGGCAGTCTTAATCAGCCCCAGCATTTT.

The chain has TRBV5-4 and TRBJ2-2; no definite D call. Trimming removed 2 bases from V and 5 bases from J, with 4 bases in between. The germline V gene encodes CDR1 SGHNT and CDR2 YYREEE (reference sequence). The CDR3 has 12 residues. The CDR3 here is CASSFNTGELFF. The CDR3 DNA follows: TGTGCCAGCAGCTTTAATACCGGGGAGCTGTTTTTT.

The gene calls are TRBV7-8 and TRBJ2-3, with TRBD1 matching over 10 bases. V shed 5 bases and J 6 bases; nucleotides not matched to a gene: 11. The CDR3 is made up of 16 amino acids. Germline assignment: CDR1 SGHVS and CDR2 FQNEAQ. The CDR3: CASSPPGGQGGDTQYF. CDR3 in DNA: TGTGCCAGCAGCCCCCCAGGAGGACAGGGGGGTGATACGCAGTATTTT.

The V gene is TRBV19, the J gene TRBJ2-7; D remains unclear. The CDR3 runs to 14 residues. V was pared by 3 bases and J by 2 bases, with 11 bases between. The germline CDR1 and CDR2 sequences are LNHDA and SQIVND (reference sequence). Here the CDR3 DNA reads TGTGCCAGTAGTATCGGAAACAGAGCCTACGAGCAGTACTTC. Encoded protein: CASSIGNRAYEQYF.

J is TRBJ2-1 and V is TRBV4-2; TRBD1 might be the D (5 bases). The CDR3 consists of 15 residues. Trimming shortened V by 5 bases and J by 5 bases, and 16 bases separated the two germline ends. Germline loops: CDR1 LGHNA, CDR2 YNFKEQ. CDR3 sequence (DNA): TGTGCCAGCAGCACTCCAGGGTCGCTGAACAATGAGCAGTTCTTC. Translating gives CASSTPGSLNNEQFF.

V and J are TRBV5-6 and TRBJ1-5; perhaps TRBD1 as D (6 bases). Looked up from germline, CDR1 is SGHDT and CDR2 is YYEEEE. The CDR3 length is 13 residues. V was cut by 3 bases and J by 7 bases, with 11 bases left in between. This CDR3 reads CASSWRGGQPQHF. The CDR3 DNA reads TGTGCCAGCAGCTGGAGAGGGGGACAGCCCCAGCATTTT.

The chain carries TRBV2 and TRBJ2-3, with D maybe TRBD1 (6 bases). The CDR3 loop spans 12 amino acids. CDR1 is SNHLY and CDR2 is FYNNEI in the germline V gene. V lost 10 bases, J lost 3 bases, and 11 bases lay in between. The CDR3 reads CATRGYTDTQYF. In DNA form, the CDR3 reads TGTGCCACCAGGGGATATACAGATACGCAGTATTTT.

This clone was observed a few times. This sequence joins TRBV19 and TRBJ2-7, with a tentative D call TRBD1 (5 bases). This CDR3 is built from 13 residues. The V end lost 6 bases, the J end lost 7 bases, and 16 bases lay between the germline ends. Looked up from germline, CDR1 is LNHDA and CDR2 is SQIVND (reference sequence). The CDR3 sequence: CASRGQGSVEQYF. The DNA of the CDR3 is TGTGCCAGTAGAGGGCAGGGATCTGTGGAGCAGTACTTC. Together with reference TRBV19 and TRBJ2-7, the CDR3 gives the full variable domain: DGGITQSPKYLFRKEGQNVTLSCEQNLNHDAMYWYRQDPGQGLRLIYYSQIVNDFQKGDIAEGYSVSREKKESFPLTVTSAQKNPTAFYLCASRGQGSVEQYFGPGTRLTVT.

The V and J genes are TRBV5-1 and TRBJ2-7; perhaps D is TRBD1 or TRBD2 (5 bases each). V dropped 4 bases and J dropped 4 bases, with 12 bases sitting between them. The germline V gene has CDR1 SGHRS and CDR2 YFSETQ. This CDR3 region has 13 residues. The CDR3 bases are TGCGCCAGCAGCCGGGACCCACGTTACGAGCAGTACTTC. It specifies CASSRDPRYEQYF.

The chain links TRBV4-1 to TRBJ2-3, with TRBD1 identical over 8 bases. Germline assignment: CDR1 MGHRA and CDR2 YSYEKL. The V and J ends lost 2 bases and 2 bases, in that order; junction bases with no gene match: 12. CDR3 length: 18 amino acids. The CDR3 region has the DNA TGCGCCAGCAGCCAAAATTCCCCCGGGACAGGACCCACAGATACGCAGTATTTT. Protein product: CASSQNSPGTGPTDTQYF.

The chain is built from TRBV27 and TRBJ2-7; D not resolved. V was shortened by 1 base and J by 4 bases, with 17 bases between the two germline ends. The CDR3 extends over 16 amino acids. CDR1 is MNHEY, CDR2 SMNVEV, per germline (reference sequence). CDR3 nucleotide sequence: TGTGCCAGCAGTTTATTGGCCGGTGGGATCCCTTACGAGCAGTACTTC. It specifies CASSLLAGGIPYEQYF.

Worth noting for this clone: The sample holds other DNA sequences that translate to the same CDR3. V gene TRBV7-9 combines with J gene TRBJ2-3; D uncertain. The CDR3 covers 14 residues. The germline V gene encodes CDR1 SEHNR and CDR2 FQNEAQ (reference sequence). V was trimmed by 3 bases and J by 1 base, leaving 8 bases between them. CDR3 bases: TGTGCCAGCAGCTTGGGTACAGGCACAGATACGCAGTATTTT. It yields the protein CASSLGTGTDTQYF.

The chain uses TRBV1 and TRBJ2-5; TRBD2 reflects the table's D call only, with no check against the DNA. TRBV1 is described as a pseudogene. This CDR3 has 18 residues. The CDR3 sequence: CTSSQEQSNGSGGETQYF. In DNA form, the CDR3 reads TGCACCAGCAGCCAAGAACAGAGTAACGGGAGCGGAGGAGAGACCCAGTACTTC.